This T cell receptor beta chain was sequenced during a study of Tregs in tolerant kidney transplant recipients. Findings and caveats of the study: No direct test of biological reproducibility was done here. Expanding Tregs on activated donor B cells appeared to best identify donor-specific TCRbeta clones.

The trim removed 2 bases at V and 0 bases at J, leaving 19 bases unmatched. Germline CDR1 and CDR2: ENHRY and SYGVKD. The CDR3 length is 21 residues. Thawed PBMCs were FACS-sorted into unstimulated CD4+CD25+CD127- regulatory T cells, CD4+CD25- non-regulatory cells, CD4 and CD8 cells. TCRdb's copy holds only in-frame clones and misses some; the assay was immunoSEQ multiplex PCR. This sample has 85,000 to 95,000 clones, with 85% to 95% found just once. Comment on this clone: Its antigen is undetermined.

Sequencing was done on a sample of CD8+ T cells from blood. The sequence derives from a human donor in good health. This sequence joins TRBV10-3 and TRBJ1-3; 7 nucleotides match TRBD1. DNA for the CDR3: TGTGCCATCAGTGAGGTTGGATGGACAGGCCTCTCCTCGGCCTCTGGAAACACCATATATTTT. This translates into CAISEVGWTGLSSASGNTIYF.